This T cell receptor (beta chain) was identified during a study of blood T cell repertoires in COVID-19. In the study overall: Samples came from the United States, Italy and Spain, spanning acute and convalescent COVID-19. Sources were T cells, B-cell-depleted T cells, or PBMCs; the material itself was cDNA or gDNA.

V lost 2 bases to trimming and J lost 8 bases; unmatched junction nucleotides: 7. The CDR3 is 15 amino acids. In germline, CDR1 is SGDLS, CDR2 YYNGEE. Methods used by the authors: It was from reference gene primer amplification that nucleated cell counts were estimated. Produced via immunoSEQ multiplex PCR; TCRdb's table is partial and in-frame only. V, J and clone size derive from that table, while D and trimming were established from the DNA sequence. The data contain hundreds of thousands of clones, roughly 88% of them seen just once; the ten biggest clones take up more than 1%. Recruits, aged about 18 to 95 years, lived in 20 to 30 US areas.

The receptor comes from a woman aged 40 to 49 with acute COVID-19. Source material: PBMCs or T cells enriched from blood (not recorded which). The rearrangement joins TRBV9 to TRBJ1-6; the match to TRBD1 covers 7 bases. The CDR3 DNA reads as TGTGCCAGCAGCGTTTATTGGACAGGAGATTCACCCCTCCACTTT. Amino acids: CASSVYWTGDSPLHF.